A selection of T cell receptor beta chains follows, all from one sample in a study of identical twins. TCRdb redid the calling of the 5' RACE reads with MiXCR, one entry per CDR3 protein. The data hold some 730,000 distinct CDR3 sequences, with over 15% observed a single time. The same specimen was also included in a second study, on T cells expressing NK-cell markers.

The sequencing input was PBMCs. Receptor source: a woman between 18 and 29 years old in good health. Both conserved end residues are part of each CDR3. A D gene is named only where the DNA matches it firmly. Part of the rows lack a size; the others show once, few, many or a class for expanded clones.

CDR3 DNA: TGTGCCAGCAGCTTCACGGCGGATAGCTCCTACAATGAGCAGTTCTTC; CDR3 protein: CASSFTADSSYNEQFF; J gene: TRBJ2-1; D gene: -; clone size: many; V gene: TRBV7-2
CDR3 DNA: TGCGCCAGCAGCCTAGACCCGGGACAGGGAGATTCACCCCTCCACTTT; CDR3 protein: CASSLDPGQGDSPLHF; J gene: TRBJ1-6; D gene: TRBD1; clone size: few; V gene: TRBV4-3
CDR3 DNA: TGCGCCAGCAGTCGGACTAGCGAGCGTCGGAACGAGCAGTATTTT; CDR3 protein: CASSRTSERRNEQYF; J gene: TRBJ2-3; D gene: TRBD2; clone size: -; V gene: TRBV10-2
CDR3 DNA: TGTGCCAGCAGCTTTCACGTCAGCTCCTACAATGAGCAGTTCTTC; CDR3 protein: CASSFHVSSYNEQFF; J gene: TRBJ2-1; D gene: -; clone size: -; V gene: TRBV7-9
CDR3 DNA: TGTGCCATCGGGGGGGCCTCGGATGTGGTTGAGCAGTTCTTC; CDR3 protein: CAIGGASDVVEQFF; J gene: TRBJ2-1; D gene: -; clone size: -; V gene: TRBV10-3
CDR3 DNA: TGTGCCAGCAGCTCCTTCGGAGGGTTTGGGGAGACCCAGTACTTC; CDR3 protein: CASSSFGGFGETQYF; J gene: TRBJ2-5; D gene: -; clone size: -; V gene: TRBV11-2
CDR3 DNA: TGTGCCAGTAGTATTCGGGGTGACTACAATGAGCAGTTCTTC; CDR3 protein: CASSIRGDYNEQFF; J gene: TRBJ2-1; D gene: -; clone size: few; V gene: TRBV19
CDR3 DNA: TGTGCCAGCAGCCCCATAGGGGGGGGGACTACCTCCTACAATGAGCAGTTCTTC; CDR3 protein: CASSPIGGGTTSYNEQFF; J gene: TRBJ2-1; D gene: -; clone size: few; V gene: TRBV5-6
CDR3 DNA: TGTGCCAGCAGTATGAACCCCGGGGAGACCCAGTACTTC; CDR3 protein: CASSMNPGETQYF; J gene: TRBJ2-5; D gene: -; clone size: -; V gene: TRBV2
CDR3 DNA: TGTGCCAGTAGTAGACTCATAGCGGATACGCAGTATTTT; CDR3 protein: CASSRLIADTQYF; J gene: TRBJ2-3; D gene: -; clone size: -; V gene: TRBV19
CDR3 DNA: TGCGCCAGCAGCTTGGGAGTCGAGAATGAGCAGTTCTTC; CDR3 protein: CASSLGVENEQFF; J gene: TRBJ2-1; D gene: -; clone size: -; V gene: TRBV5-1
CDR3 DNA: TGCAGCGTTGAAGCCCAGGGACTTGGGGGAATGAACACTGAAGCTTTCTTT; CDR3 protein: CSVEAQGLGGMNTEAFF; J gene: TRBJ1-1; D gene: -; clone size: few; V gene: TRBV29-1
CDR3 DNA: TGTGCCAGCAGTAACTCATACAGGGCCCTAAATCAGCCCCAGCATTTT; CDR3 protein: CASSNSYRALNQPQHF; J gene: TRBJ1-5; D gene: -; clone size: -; V gene: TRBV6-5
CDR3 DNA: TGTGCCAGCAGTTATTCCATCCAGGGGTACTACGAGCAGTACTTC; CDR3 protein: CASSYSIQGYYEQYF; J gene: TRBJ2-7; D gene: -; clone size: -; V gene: TRBV6-5
CDR3 DNA: TGTGCCAGCAGCTCCCTTAGGTCGGGGAACACTGAAGCTTTCTTT; CDR3 protein: CASSSLRSGNTEAFF; J gene: TRBJ1-1; D gene: -; clone size: -; V gene: TRBV7-9
CDR3 DNA: TGTGCCAGTAGTATAGGTCCTAGCGGGGGCAATGAGCAGTTCTTC; CDR3 protein: CASSIGPSGGNEQFF; J gene: TRBJ2-1; D gene: TRBD2; clone size: few; V gene: TRBV19
CDR3 DNA: TGTGCCAGCAGCCCGAGTGGGGTGGGCAATTCACCCCTCCACTTT; CDR3 protein: CASSPSGVGNSPLHF; J gene: TRBJ1-6; D gene: -; clone size: -; V gene: TRBV12-3/TRBV12-4
CDR3 DNA: TGTGCCAGCAGCGAATTCGACTGGGGCGGCTACACCTTC; CDR3 protein: CASSEFDWGGYTF; J gene: TRBJ1-2; D gene: -; clone size: -; V gene: TRBV9
CDR3 DNA: TGTGCCAGCATGAGGGAACAGGGGGACCCCTACGAGCAGTACTTC; CDR3 protein: CASMREQGDPYEQYF; J gene: TRBJ2-7; D gene: TRBD1; clone size: few; V gene: TRBV7-9
CDR3 DNA: TGTGCCAGCAGCTTAGGGTTGGGGGTGAGTTACGAGCAGTACTTC; CDR3 protein: CASSLGLGVSYEQYF; J gene: TRBJ2-7; D gene: -; clone size: -; V gene: TRBV5-5
CDR3 DNA: TGTGCCAGCTCACCACTCCGCAGCTCTTCTAACTATGGCTACACCTTC; CDR3 protein: CASSPLRSSSNYGYTF; J gene: TRBJ1-2; D gene: -; clone size: -; V gene: TRBV18
CDR3 DNA: TGCGCCAGCAGCTTTAACGACGGGACCCTTGCGGGGAACACTGAAGCTTTCTTT; CDR3 protein: CASSFNDGTLAGNTEAFF; J gene: TRBJ1-1; D gene: -; clone size: -; V gene: TRBV5-1
CDR3 DNA: TGCAGCGTAGAAGAAGCGGGGGCGGGAAAGACCCAGTACTTC; CDR3 protein: CSVEEAGAGKTQYF; J gene: TRBJ2-5; D gene: TRBD2; clone size: many; V gene: TRBV20-1
CDR3 DNA: TGTGCCAGTCATCAGGGAATAGCAGGCGAGCAGTACTTC; CDR3 protein: CASHQGIAGEQYF; J gene: TRBJ2-7; D gene: -; clone size: few; V gene: TRBV27
CDR3 DNA: TGCAGTGCTAAACGGGGTCCCCCCCTCGTAGATACGCAGTATTTT; CDR3 protein: CSAKRGPPLVDTQYF; J gene: TRBJ2-3; D gene: -; clone size: -; V gene: TRBV20-1
CDR3 DNA: TGCAGCGTTAGCGGGACAGGGGAGGAAAAACTGTTTTTT; CDR3 protein: CSVSGTGEEKLFF; J gene: TRBJ1-4; D gene: TRBD1; clone size: -; V gene: TRBV29-1
CDR3 DNA: TGCAGTGCTTCCTTCGGGACAGGGGCCTACAATGAGCAGTTCTTC; CDR3 protein: CSASFGTGAYNEQFF; J gene: TRBJ2-1; D gene: TRBD1; clone size: -; V gene: TRBV20-1
CDR3 DNA: TGTGCCAGCTCCCAGGGGTGGGACACTGAAGCTTTCTTT; CDR3 protein: CASSQGWDTEAFF; J gene: TRBJ1-1; D gene: -; clone size: -; V gene: TRBV7-2
CDR3 DNA: TGTGCCAGCAGCTTCGGGGACCACTACAATGAGCAGTTCTTC; CDR3 protein: CASSFGDHYNEQFF; J gene: TRBJ2-1; D gene: -; clone size: -; V gene: TRBV7-8
CDR3 DNA: TGTGCCAGTAACGGGGGACGCAATCAGCCCCAGCATTTT; CDR3 protein: CASNGGRNQPQHF; J gene: TRBJ1-5; D gene: -; clone size: -; V gene: TRBV19
CDR3 DNA: TGTGCCAGCAGCGTTGAACTTCTAGCCTACGAGCAGTACTTC; CDR3 protein: CASSVELLAYEQYF; J gene: TRBJ2-7; D gene: -; clone size: -; V gene: TRBV5-5
CDR3 DNA: TGTGCCAGCAGTTCTCAGGGGCGAAAACTGTTTTTT; CDR3 protein: CASSSQGRKLFF; J gene: TRBJ1-4; D gene: -; clone size: -; V gene: TRBV6-5
CDR3 DNA: TGTGCCAGCATGGGGAAGACTAATGAAAAACTGTTTTTT; CDR3 protein: CASMGKTNEKLFF; J gene: TRBJ1-4; D gene: -; clone size: few; V gene: TRBV7-2
CDR3 DNA: TGCAGTGGTGCCGCGAACACTGAAGCTTTCTTT; CDR3 protein: CSGAANTEAFF; J gene: TRBJ1-1; D gene: -; clone size: -; V gene: TRBV20-1
CDR3 DNA: TGTGCCAGCAGCTTCTCGGGACGCTACAACACTGAAGCTTTCTTT; CDR3 protein: CASSFSGRYNTEAFF; J gene: TRBJ1-1; D gene: -; clone size: -; V gene: TRBV11-1
CDR3 DNA: TGCAGTGCTGGTTATAGCGGGGGAGTCACAGATACGCAGTATTTT; CDR3 protein: CSAGYSGGVTDTQYF; J gene: TRBJ2-3; D gene: TRBD2; clone size: few; V gene: TRBV20-1
CDR3 DNA: TGTGCCATCTGGGAGGGAGATGGCACTGAAGCTTTCTTT; CDR3 protein: CAIWEGDGTEAFF; J gene: TRBJ1-1; D gene: -; clone size: -; V gene: TRBV10-3
CDR3 DNA: TGTGCCAGCAGTTTATCGGGCCCATACTACGAGCAGTACTTC; CDR3 protein: CASSLSGPYYEQYF; J gene: TRBJ2-7; D gene: -; clone size: -; V gene: TRBV27
CDR3 DNA: TGCGCCAGCAGCTTGGAGACCTACACCGGGGAGCTGTTTTTT; CDR3 protein: CASSLETYTGELFF; J gene: TRBJ2-2; D gene: -; clone size: once; V gene: TRBV5-1
CDR3 DNA: TGTGCCAGCAGCGTAGCTATGGCTGCGATCCATGAGCAGTTCTTC; CDR3 protein: CASSVAMAAIHEQFF; J gene: TRBJ2-1; D gene: -; clone size: few; V gene: TRBV9
CDR3 DNA: TGTGCCAGCAGTTTATACTGGGACGTAAGGTATTCACCCCTCCACTTT; CDR3 protein: CASSLYWDVRYSPLHF; J gene: TRBJ1-6; D gene: -; clone size: few; V gene: TRBV12-3/TRBV12-4
CDR3 DNA: TGTGCCATCAGGGCTGCCGGCATTGTGCCCTACGAGCAGTACTTC; CDR3 protein: CAIRAAGIVPYEQYF; J gene: TRBJ2-7; D gene: -; clone size: -; V gene: TRBV10-3
CDR3 DNA: TGCGCCAGCAGCCCCGACTGGGGCACAGATACGCAGTATTTT; CDR3 protein: CASSPDWGTDTQYF; J gene: TRBJ2-3; D gene: -; clone size: few; V gene: TRBV5-1
CDR3 DNA: TGCGCCAGCAGCCAAGATCGAGGCAGACCCCCTTACGAGCAGTACTTC; CDR3 protein: CASSQDRGRPPYEQYF; J gene: TRBJ2-7; D gene: -; clone size: few; V gene: TRBV4-3
CDR3 DNA: TGTGCCATCAGCCCAGGGGGCGCGGACATTCAGTACTTC; CDR3 protein: CAISPGGADIQYF; J gene: TRBJ2-4; D gene: TRBD1; clone size: -; V gene: TRBV10-3
CDR3 DNA: TGCAGTGCCCAACTAGCGGGAGTGGCAGATACGCAGTATTTT; CDR3 protein: CSAQLAGVADTQYF; J gene: TRBJ2-3; D gene: TRBD2; clone size: -; V gene: TRBV20-1
CDR3 DNA: TGCAGTGCTACAGAGCAGGGGGCATGGGCGCCGGGCAATTCACCCCTCCACTTT; CDR3 protein: CSATEQGAWAPGNSPLHF; J gene: TRBJ1-6; D gene: TRBD1; clone size: -; V gene: TRBV20-1
CDR3 DNA: TGTGCCAGCAGCTTAGTGGGTCCACTAGCGGGAGGTGGGTCCTACAATGAGCAGTTCTTC; CDR3 protein: CASSLVGPLAGGGSYNEQFF; J gene: TRBJ2-1; D gene: TRBD2; clone size: few; V gene: TRBV11-2